This T cell receptor beta chain was sequenced during a study of blood T cell repertoires in COVID-19. Authors' data handling: From reference gene primer amplification, estimates of nucleated cell counts were derived. The table came from immunoSEQ multiplex PCR; TCRdb's copy has only in-frame clones and leaves some out. Clone size and V and J calls were adopted from that table, with D and trimming inferred from the DNA. The table lists approximately 270,000 clones, 70% to 90% of them singletons. The sequence was collected from a woman aged 45-59 years who had recovered from COVID-19. The sequenced sample was PBMCs or T cells enriched from blood (not recorded which).

The CDR3 bases are TGTGCCAGCAGCGTAGGGACAACGAGCTATGGCTACACCTTC. Amino acids: CASSVGTTSYGYTF. This sequence joins TRBV7-9 and TRBJ1-2, with D maybe TRBD1 (6 bases). V was cut by 5 bases and J by 4 bases, with 14 bases left in between. This CDR3 has 14 residues. The germline V gene encodes CDR1 SEHNR and CDR2 FQNEAQ (reference sequence).